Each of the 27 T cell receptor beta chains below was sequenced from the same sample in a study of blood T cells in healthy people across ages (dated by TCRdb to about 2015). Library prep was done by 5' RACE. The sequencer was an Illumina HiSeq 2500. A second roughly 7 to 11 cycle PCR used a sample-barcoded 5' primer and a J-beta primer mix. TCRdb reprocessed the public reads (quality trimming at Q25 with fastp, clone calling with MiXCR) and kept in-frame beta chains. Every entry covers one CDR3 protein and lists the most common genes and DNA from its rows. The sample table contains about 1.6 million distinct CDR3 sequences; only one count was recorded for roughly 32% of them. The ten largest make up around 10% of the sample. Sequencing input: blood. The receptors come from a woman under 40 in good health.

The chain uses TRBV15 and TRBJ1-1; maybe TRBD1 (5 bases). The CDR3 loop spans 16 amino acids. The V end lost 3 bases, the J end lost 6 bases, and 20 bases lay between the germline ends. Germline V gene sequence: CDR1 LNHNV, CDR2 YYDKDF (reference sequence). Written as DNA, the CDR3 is TGTGCCACCAGCAGCCATCGGGACTCAGCCGGGGCTGAAGCTTTCTTT. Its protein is CATSSHRDSAGAEAFF.

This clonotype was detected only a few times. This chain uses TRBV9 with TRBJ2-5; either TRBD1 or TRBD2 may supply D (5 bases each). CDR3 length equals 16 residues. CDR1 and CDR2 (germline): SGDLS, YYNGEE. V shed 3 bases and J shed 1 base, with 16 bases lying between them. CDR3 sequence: CASSAIEGPLQETQYF. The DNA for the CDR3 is TGTGCCAGCAGCGCCATAGAGGGGCCCCTCCAAGAGACCCAGTACTTC. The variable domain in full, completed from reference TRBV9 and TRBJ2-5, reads DSGVTQTPKHLITATGQRVTLRCSPRSGDLSVYWYQQSLDQGLQFLIQYYNGEERAKGNILERFSAQQFPDLHSELNLSSLELGDSALYFCASSAIEGPLQETQYFGPGTRLLVL.

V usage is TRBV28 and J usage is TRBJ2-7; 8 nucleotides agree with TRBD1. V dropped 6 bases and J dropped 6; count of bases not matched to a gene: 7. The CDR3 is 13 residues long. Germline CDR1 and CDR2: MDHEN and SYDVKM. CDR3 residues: CASRHGQGGEQYF. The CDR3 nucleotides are TGTGCCAGCAGACATGGACAGGGCGGCGAGCAGTACTTC. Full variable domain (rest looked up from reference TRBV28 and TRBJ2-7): DVKVTQSSRYLVKRTGEKVFLECVQDMDHENMFWYRQDPGLGLRLIYFSYDVKMKEKGDIPEGYSVSREKKERFSLILESASTNQTSMYLCASRHGQGGEQYFGPGTRLTVT.

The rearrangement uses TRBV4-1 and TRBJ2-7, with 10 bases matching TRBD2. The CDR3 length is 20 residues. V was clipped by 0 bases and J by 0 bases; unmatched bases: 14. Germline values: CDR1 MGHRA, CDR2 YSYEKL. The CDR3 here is CASSQDGFGAGGPSSYEQYF. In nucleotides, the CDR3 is TGCGCCAGCAGCCAAGATGGGTTTGGAGCGGGAGGGCCGAGCTCCTACGAGCAGTACTTC.

CDR3 region: CATSSTGGETQYF. CDR3 nucleotide sequence: TGTGCCACCAGCTCAACGGGTGGGGAGACCCAGTACTTC. The chain recombines TRBV15 with TRBJ2-5; D is unclear. The CDR3 is 13 amino acids. Per the germline V gene, CDR1 is LNHNV and CDR2 is YYDKDF (reference sequence). V was pared by 5 bases and J by 5 bases, with 12 bases between.

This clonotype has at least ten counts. This CDR3 reads CSARVRGHSYEQYF. CDR3 nucleotide sequence: TGCAGTGCTAGAGTTCGGGGGCACTCCTACGAGCAGTACTTC. V gene TRBV20-1 combines with J gene TRBJ2-7, with D tentatively TRBD1 or TRBD2 (6 bases each). The V end lost 1 base, the J end lost 0 bases, and 10 bases lay between the germline ends. Germline CDR1 DFQATT, CDR2 SNEGSKA (reference sequence). This CDR3 comprises 14 residues.

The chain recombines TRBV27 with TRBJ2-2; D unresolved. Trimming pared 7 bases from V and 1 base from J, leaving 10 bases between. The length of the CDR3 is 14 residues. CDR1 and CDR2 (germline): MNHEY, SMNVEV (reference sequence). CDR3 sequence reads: CASMERVNTGELFF. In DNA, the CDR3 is TGTGCCAGCATGGAAAGAGTGAACACCGGGGAGCTGTTTTTT.

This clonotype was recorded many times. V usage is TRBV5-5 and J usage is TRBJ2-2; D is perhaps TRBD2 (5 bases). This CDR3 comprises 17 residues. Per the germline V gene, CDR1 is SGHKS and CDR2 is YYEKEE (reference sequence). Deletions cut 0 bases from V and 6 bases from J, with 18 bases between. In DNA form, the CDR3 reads TGTGCCAGCAGCTTGGAGGCCGGCGGAGGCGGTCCCGGGGAGCTGTTTTTT. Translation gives CASSLEAGGGGPGELFF.

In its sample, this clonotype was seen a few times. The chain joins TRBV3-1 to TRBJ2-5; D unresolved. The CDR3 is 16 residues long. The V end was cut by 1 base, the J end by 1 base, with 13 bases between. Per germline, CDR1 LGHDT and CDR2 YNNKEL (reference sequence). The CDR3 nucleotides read TGTGCCAGCAGCCAAGGTCGGCGTCGGACCCAAGAGACCCAGTACTTC. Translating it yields CASSQGRRRTQETQYF.

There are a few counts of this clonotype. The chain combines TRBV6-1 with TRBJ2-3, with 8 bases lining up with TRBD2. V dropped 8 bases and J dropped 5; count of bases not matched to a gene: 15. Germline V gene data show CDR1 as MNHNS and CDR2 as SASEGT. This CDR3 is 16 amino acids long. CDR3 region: CASVPGTRKREDTQYF. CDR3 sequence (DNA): TGTGCCAGCGTCCCCGGGACTAGGAAGAGGGAAGATACGCAGTATTTT.

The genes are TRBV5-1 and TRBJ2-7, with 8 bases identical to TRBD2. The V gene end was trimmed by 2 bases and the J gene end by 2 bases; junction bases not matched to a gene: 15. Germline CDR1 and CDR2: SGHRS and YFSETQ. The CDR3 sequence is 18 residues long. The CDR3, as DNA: TGCGCCAGCAGCTTCCTGTGGTTGACAGCGGGAGATCCCTACGAGCAGTACTTC. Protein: CASSFLWLTAGDPYEQYF.

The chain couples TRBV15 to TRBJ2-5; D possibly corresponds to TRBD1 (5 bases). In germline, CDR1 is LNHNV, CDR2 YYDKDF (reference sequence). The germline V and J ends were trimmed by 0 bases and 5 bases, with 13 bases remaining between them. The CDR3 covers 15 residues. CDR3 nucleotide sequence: TGTGCCACCAGCAGAGATAGGGGAACTCTGGAGACCCAGTACTTC. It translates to CATSRDRGTLETQYF.

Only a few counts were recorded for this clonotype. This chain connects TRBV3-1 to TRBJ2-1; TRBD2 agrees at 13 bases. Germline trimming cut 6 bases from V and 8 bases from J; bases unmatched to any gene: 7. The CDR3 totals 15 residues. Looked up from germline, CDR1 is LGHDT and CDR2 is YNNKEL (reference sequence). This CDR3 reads CASRRGLAGTYEQFF. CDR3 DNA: TGTGCCAGCAGACGGGGACTAGCGGGAACCTATGAGCAGTTCTTC.

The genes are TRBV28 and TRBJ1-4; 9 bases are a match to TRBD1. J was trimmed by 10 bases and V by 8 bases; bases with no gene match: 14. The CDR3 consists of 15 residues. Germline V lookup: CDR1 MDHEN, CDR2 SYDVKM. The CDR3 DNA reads TGTGCCAGCCAACGAACAGGGGGCGTCGGTGGAAAACTGTTTTTT. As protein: CASQRTGGVGGKLFF.

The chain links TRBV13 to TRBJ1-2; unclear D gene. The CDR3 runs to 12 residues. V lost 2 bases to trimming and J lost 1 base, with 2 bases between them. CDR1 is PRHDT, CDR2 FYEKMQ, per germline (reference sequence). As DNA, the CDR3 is TGTGCCAGCAGCTTAATTAACTATGGCTACACCTTC. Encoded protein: CASSLINYGYTF.

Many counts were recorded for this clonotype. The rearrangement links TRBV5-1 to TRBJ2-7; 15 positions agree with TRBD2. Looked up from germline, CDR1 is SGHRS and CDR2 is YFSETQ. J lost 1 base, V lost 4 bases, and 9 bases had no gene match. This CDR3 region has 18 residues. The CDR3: CASSIGLAGGGKSYEQYF. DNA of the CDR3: TGCGCCAGCAGCATTGGACTAGCGGGAGGGGGTAAATCCTACGAGCAGTACTTC.

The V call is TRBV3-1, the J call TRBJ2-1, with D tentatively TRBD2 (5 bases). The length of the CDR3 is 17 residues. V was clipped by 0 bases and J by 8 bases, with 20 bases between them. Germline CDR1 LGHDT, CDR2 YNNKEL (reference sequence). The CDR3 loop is CASSQDQMRALGYEQFF. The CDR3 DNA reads TGTGCCAGCAGCCAAGATCAGATGCGGGCTCTGGGGTATGAGCAGTTCTTC.

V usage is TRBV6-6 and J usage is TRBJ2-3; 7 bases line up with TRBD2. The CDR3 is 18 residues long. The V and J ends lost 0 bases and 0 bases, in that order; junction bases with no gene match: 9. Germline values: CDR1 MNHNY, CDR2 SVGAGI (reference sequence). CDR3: CASSYSPLAPTSTDTQYF. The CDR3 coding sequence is TGTGCCAGCAGTTACTCGCCACTAGCGCCTACTAGCACAGATACGCAGTATTTT.

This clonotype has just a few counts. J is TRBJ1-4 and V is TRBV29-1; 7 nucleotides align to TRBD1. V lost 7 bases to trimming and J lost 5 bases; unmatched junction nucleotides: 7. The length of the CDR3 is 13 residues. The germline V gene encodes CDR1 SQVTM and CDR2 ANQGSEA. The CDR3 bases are TGCAGCGCCGCACAGGGGATAAATGAAAAACTGTTTTTT. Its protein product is CSAAQGINEKLFF.

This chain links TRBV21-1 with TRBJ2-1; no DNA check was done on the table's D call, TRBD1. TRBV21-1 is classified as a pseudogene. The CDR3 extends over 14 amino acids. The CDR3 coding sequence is TGTGCCAGCATCGGTCGGGACAGTCACAATGAGCAGTTCTTC. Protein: CASIGRDSHNEQFF.

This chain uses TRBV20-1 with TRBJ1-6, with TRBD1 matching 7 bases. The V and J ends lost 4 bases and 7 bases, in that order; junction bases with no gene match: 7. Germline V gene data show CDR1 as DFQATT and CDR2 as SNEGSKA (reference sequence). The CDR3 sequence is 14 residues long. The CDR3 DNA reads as TGCAGTGCTACGATACAGGGGCGGAATTCACCCCTCCACTTT. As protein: CSATIQGRNSPLHF.

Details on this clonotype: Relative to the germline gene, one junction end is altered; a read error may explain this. The CDR3 region is CASSPPGGQGRNTEAFF. DNA for the CDR3: TGTGCCAGCTCACCACCGGGGGGGCAGGGAAGGAACACTGAGGCTTTCTTT. The chain uses TRBV18 and TRBJ1-1, with D perhaps TRBD1 (6 bases). CDR3 length: 17 amino acids. The germline V gene encodes CDR1 KGHSH and CDR2 LQKENI.

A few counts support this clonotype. The CDR3 region is CASSIKTGSGTGSDTQYF. CDR3 DNA: TGTGCCAGTAGTATAAAAACGGGCTCCGGGACAGGGTCCGATACGCAGTATTTT. The rearrangement joins TRBV19 to TRBJ2-3; 9 bases are a match to TRBD1. The CDR3 runs 18 residues. With V trimmed by 2 bases and J by 6 bases, 15 bases remained unmatched. Germline V gene lookup returns CDR1 LNHDA and CDR2 SQIVND (reference sequence).

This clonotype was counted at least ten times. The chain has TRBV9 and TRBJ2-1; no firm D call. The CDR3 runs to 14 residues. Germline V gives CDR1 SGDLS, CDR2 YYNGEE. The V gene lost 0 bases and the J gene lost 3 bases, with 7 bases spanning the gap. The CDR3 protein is CASSVGAGYNEQFF. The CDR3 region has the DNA TGTGCCAGCAGCGTAGGGGCAGGCTACAATGAGCAGTTCTTC.

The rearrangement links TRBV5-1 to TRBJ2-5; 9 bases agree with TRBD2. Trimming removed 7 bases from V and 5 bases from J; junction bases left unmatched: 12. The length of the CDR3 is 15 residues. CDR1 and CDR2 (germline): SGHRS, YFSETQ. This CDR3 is CASLEASGVKETQYF. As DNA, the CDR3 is TGCGCCAGCCTCGAGGCTAGCGGGGTGAAGGAGACCCAGTACTTC.

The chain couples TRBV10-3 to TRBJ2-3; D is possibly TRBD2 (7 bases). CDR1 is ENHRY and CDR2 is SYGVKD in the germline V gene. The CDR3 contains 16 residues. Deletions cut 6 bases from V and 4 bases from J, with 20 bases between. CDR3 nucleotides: TGTGCCATCAGGGGAGCCCGGGACGGGGGGCCAGATACGCAGTATTTT. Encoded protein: CAIRGARDGGPDTQYF.

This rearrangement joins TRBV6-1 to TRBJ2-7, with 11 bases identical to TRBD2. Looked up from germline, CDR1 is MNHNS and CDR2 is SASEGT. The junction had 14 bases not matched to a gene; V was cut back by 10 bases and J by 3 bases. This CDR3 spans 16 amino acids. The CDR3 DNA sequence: TGTGCCACACGGCTAGCGGGAGGCCATGAAAGCTACGAGCAGTACTTC. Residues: CATRLAGGHESYEQYF.